This T cell receptor beta chain was sequenced during a study of blood T cells in healthy people across ages. Study-wide results and caveats: Significant beta diversity loss was already apparent by age around 36, declining roughly linearly.

It was with a sample-barcoded 5' primer and a J-beta primer mix that a second PCR of roughly 7 to 12 cycles was run. TCRdb recomputed calls from the 5' RACE reads with MiXCR, one row per CDR3 protein. The data contain hundreds of thousands of distinct CDR3 sequences, 58% of them singletons. This CDR3 is 13 amino acids long. CDR1 and CDR2 from the germline V gene are SNHLY and FYNNEI. Deletions cut 9 bases from V and 1 base from J, with 7 bases between. This clonotype has more than one count but fewer than ten. Its antigen is undetermined. This sequence may be a read error, since a much larger clone differs from it by one base.

The chain joins TRBV2 to TRBJ2-6; no definite D call. This sequence was found in a man in his thirties or forties in good health. Source material: blood. This chain's CDR3 is CARGRSGANVLTF. CDR3 in DNA: TGTGCCAGAGGACGATCTGGGGCCAACGTCCTGACTTTC.